This TCR beta chain appears in the sequencing data of a study of molecular identifiers for immune sequencing clone quantification. Study-level background: Replicates involved a five-way split of RNA from roughly 21,000 or 96,000 naive CD8 cells, with sequencing of four. Broader study findings: More than 99% of effector molecules, versus under 1% of naive-cell molecules, belonged to clones above 20 RNA copies.

Libraries of naive CD8 T cells were made from about 19,000 to 1,100,000 sorted cells. They used 10%, 30% or 50% RNA. Preparation methods for the bulk TCR libraries were those previously described, with listed TCR primers. One entry per CDR3 protein results from TCRdb running MiXCR on the PCR reads. The sample has more than 450,000 distinct CDR3 sequences; about a quarter are singletons. Many counts were recorded for this clonotype. The antigen is unknown. Trimming shortened V by 3 bases and J by 6 bases, and 22 bases separated the two germline ends. Germline CDR1 reads PRHDT; CDR2 reads FYEKMQ (reference sequence). This CDR3 region has 17 residues.

The genes are TRBV13 and TRBJ2-3; perhaps D is TRBD1 or TRBD2 (5 bases each). This TCR derives from a human donor in good health. Some libraries in this study had Jurkat cell RNA spiked in. Sequenced material: naive CD8+ T cells from blood, with Jurkat cell RNA spiked in. Noted subset: FACS-sorted CD8+CD4-CCR7+CD45RA+ naive T cells. The CDR3 nucleotides are TGTGCCAGCAGCTTCTTTTCCGGGACCTCCAGTTCCGATACGCAGTATTTT. Translating it yields CASSFFSGTSSSDTQYF.